The 28 T cell receptor beta chains given below trace back to one sample, sequenced in a study of T-cell memory formation after mild COVID-19 (dated by TCRdb to the early 2020s). Receptor libraries were prepared by 5' RACE. TCRdb shows the sequencer as Illumina NovaSeq 6000. The raw public data were reprocessed by TCRdb itself: fastp quality trimming at Q25, MiXCR clonotype calling, in-frame beta chains only. Rows with a matching CDR3 protein are joined into one entry that keeps the most common DNA and genes. The sample table shows some 210,000 distinct CDR3 sequences, and around 20% are seen once. The leading ten clones occupy 2% to 3% of the sample. The sequencing sample was made of PBMCs or a T cell subset sorted from them (not recorded which). The receptors originated from an adult woman who had mild COVID-19 (a few samples of this study predate the infection). The sample titles of this study are shuffled in the database, so cell type and time point are left out; the donor was told from shared clones.

The chain couples TRBV3-1 to TRBJ2-3; 9 bases are a match to TRBD2. This CDR3 has 16 residues. Trimming cost V 3 bases and J 0 bases; bases outside gene matches: 4. Germline V CDR1 and CDR2: LGHDT, YNNKEL (reference sequence). This CDR3 is CASSHRLAASTDTQYF. In nucleotides, the CDR3 is TGTGCCAGCAGCCACCGACTAGCGGCCAGCACAGATACGCAGTATTTT.

The chain links TRBV6-6 to TRBJ2-1; weak D call: TRBD2 (5 bases). Germline V gives CDR1 MNHNY, CDR2 SVGAGI (reference sequence). The CDR3 runs 12 residues. V was pared by 4 bases and J by 10 bases, with 11 bases between. The CDR3: CASSSERREQFF. The DNA of the CDR3 is TGTGCCAGCAGTTCCGAGCGGCGGGAGCAGTTCTTC.

This clonotype was found many times. V is TRBV24-1 and J is TRBJ2-5, with D perhaps TRBD1 (6 bases). Germline V gene data show CDR1 as KGHDR and CDR2 as SFDVKD. Trimming removed 4 bases at V and 2 bases at J, with 13 bases between. The CDR3 extends over 15 amino acids. The CDR3 reads CATSERTAPQETQYF. CDR3 coding DNA: TGTGCCACCAGTGAGCGGACAGCCCCGCAAGAGACCCAGTACTTC.

This chain uses TRBV6-6 with TRBJ1-2, with TRBD1 identical over 8 bases. The CDR3 extends over 15 amino acids. The germline CDR1 and CDR2 sequences are MNHNY and SVGAGI (reference sequence). The V segment lost 2 bases and the J segment 11 bases; nucleotides outside the gene matches: 13. Here the CDR3 DNA reads TGTGCCAGCAGTTACAGACCGGGACAGGAAGCGGGGTACACCTTC. It translates to CASSYRPGQEAGYTF.

The J gene is TRBJ1-6, the V gene TRBV20-1; 7 bases are shared with TRBD1. This CDR3 has 15 residues. With V trimmed by 1 base and J by 11 bases, 11 bases remained unmatched. Germline-derived CDR1 and CDR2 are DFQATT and SNEGSKA (reference sequence). Written as DNA, the CDR3 is TGCAGTGCTAGAGGAACAGGGGCGGGTGGTGCACCCCTCCACTTT. It specifies CSARGTGAGGAPLHF.

This clonotype was found a few times. The V call is TRBV28, the J call TRBJ2-7; TRBD1 matches 8 bases. The CDR3 consists of 14 residues. The junction had 9 bases not matched to a gene; V was cut back by 5 bases and J by 6 bases. Germline values: CDR1 MDHEN, CDR2 SYDVKM. Here the CDR3 reads CASSPGQGPSEQYF. The DNA of the CDR3 is TGTGCCAGCAGTCCAGGACAGGGTCCCTCCGAGCAGTACTTC.

This chain links TRBV18 with TRBJ2-7, with D maybe TRBD1 (6 bases). Trimming shortened V by 5 bases and J by 2 bases, and 13 bases separated the two germline ends. The germline gives CDR1 KGHSH, CDR2 LQKENI. The CDR3 is made up of 14 amino acids. In DNA, the CDR3 is TGTGCCAGCTCAAGCCCCGGGACACCCTACGAGCAGTACTTC. Residues: CASSSPGTPYEQYF.

In this sample, this clonotype turned up a few times. The chain links TRBV11-2 to TRBJ2-5; D ambiguous. Germline V lookup: CDR1 SGHAT, CDR2 FQNNGV. This CDR3 contains 12 residues. V lost 6 bases, J lost 5 bases, and 10 bases lay in between. The CDR3 spells CASSLRMETQYF. For the CDR3, the DNA is TGTGCCAGCAGTCTTCGGATGGAGACCCAGTACTTC.

The chain has TRBV5-6 and TRBJ2-3; D is uncertain. Germline CDR1 SGHDT, CDR2 YYEEEE. Trimming stripped 0 bases from V and 11 bases from J, with 13 bases between. The length of the CDR3 is 13 residues. The CDR3: CASSLAGRPRQYF. CDR3 nucleotides: TGTGCCAGCAGCTTGGCCGGCAGGCCCAGGCAGTATTTT.

The V call is TRBV20-1, the J call TRBJ1-2; D is ambiguous. The CDR3 length is 13 residues. Trimming removed 6 bases from V and 6 bases from J, with 17 bases in between. The germline V gene has CDR1 DFQATT and CDR2 SNEGSKA (reference sequence). The CDR3 here is CSALSGVRNGYTF. CDR3 bases: TGCAGTGCCCTTTCCGGGGTTCGTAATGGCTACACCTTC.

The chain recombines TRBV7-6 with TRBJ1-3; maybe TRBD1 (5 bases). V lost 2 bases and J lost 0, with 8 bases in between. CDR1 and CDR2 (germline): SGHVS, FNYEAQ. CDR3 length equals 15 residues. CDR3 sequence (DNA): TGTGCCAGCAGCTTATACACAGGCTCTGGAAACACCATATATTTT. Amino acid sequence: CASSLYTGSGNTIYF.

This clonotype showed up just a few times. The chain links TRBV30 to TRBJ2-7; D is possibly TRBD2 (5 bases). Germline V CDR1 and CDR2: GTSNPN, SVGIG (reference sequence). The CDR3 has 12 residues. V was shortened by 4 bases and J by 6 bases, with 13 bases between the two germline ends. For the CDR3, the DNA is TGTGCCTGGAAATCGGAAGGAGGCGAGCAGTACTTC. Its translation is CAWKSEGGEQYF.

In this sample, this clonotype turned up a few times. CDR3: CASSLNSLENIQYF. The CDR3 DNA is TGTGCCAGCAGCTTAAACTCTCTCGAGAACATTCAGTACTTC. The chain employs TRBV7-2 and TRBJ2-4; D is uncertain. CDR3 length: 14 amino acids. Germline loops: CDR1 SGHTA, CDR2 FQGNSA. V dropped 2 bases and J dropped 7 bases, with 12 bases sitting between them.

This clonotype was seen more than once but under ten times. V is TRBV20-1 and J is TRBJ2-7; 12 bases map to TRBD2. The germline V gene encodes CDR1 DFQATT and CDR2 SNEGSKA (reference sequence). The CDR3 is 15 residues long. Trimming at V came to 6 bases and at J to 5 bases, leaving 11 bases not matched to a gene. CDR3 residues: CSAPTPTSGRNEQYF. DNA of the CDR3: TGCAGTGCCCCCACACCCACTAGCGGGAGGAACGAGCAGTACTTC.

The chain has TRBV20-1 and TRBJ2-7; D is possibly TRBD1 (6 bases). The CDR3 consists of 11 residues. V lost 5 bases, J lost 4 bases, and 9 bases lay in between. Germline V lookup: CDR1 DFQATT, CDR2 SNEGSKA (reference sequence). The CDR3 region is CSAHDRYEQYF. For the CDR3, the DNA is TGCAGTGCTCACGACAGGTACGAGCAGTACTTC.

This clonotype was counted only a few times. The rearrangement links TRBV12-3 or TRBV12-4 to TRBJ1-1; 7 nucleotides agree with TRBD1. Trimming at V came to 6 bases and at J to 6 bases, leaving 10 bases not matched to a gene. The CDR3 runs to 14 residues. The CDR3 bases are TGTGCCAGCAGGAGGACAGGACCTACGGCTGAAGCTTTCTTT. It is translated as CASRRTGPTAEAFF.

Here the CDR3 reads CSVEDVTVYEQYF. The CDR3 DNA reads as TGCAGCGTTGAAGACGTGACGGTCTACGAGCAGTACTTC. The J gene is TRBJ2-7, the V gene TRBV29-1; D not certain. Germline loops: CDR1 SQVTM, CDR2 ANQGSEA. The CDR3 extends over 13 amino acids. Trimming removed 0 bases from V and 3 bases from J, with 9 bases in between.

This clonotype has only a few counts. This sequence joins TRBV3-1 and TRBJ2-7; possible D gene TRBD1, 7 bases. Germline V gene sequence: CDR1 LGHDT, CDR2 YNNKEL (reference sequence). V lost 1 base to trimming and J lost 3 bases, with 13 bases between them. CDR3 length: 15 amino acids. DNA of the CDR3: TGTGCCAGCAGCCAAGGGCCAGGGGGAGGCTACGAGCAGTACTTC. It is translated as CASSQGPGGGYEQYF.

V and J are TRBV24-1 and TRBJ1-4; TRBD1 is a possible D gene (5 bases). Trimming removed 8 bases from V and 1 base from J, with 10 bases in between. This CDR3 comprises 14 residues. CDR1 is KGHDR and CDR2 is SFDVKD in the germline V gene. Written as DNA, the CDR3 is TGTGCCACCACCACCAGGGAAACTAATGAAAAACTGTTTTTT. This codes for CATTTRETNEKLFF.

This clonotype occurred many times. The rearrangement uses TRBV12-3 or TRBV12-4 and TRBJ2-1, with TRBD1 matching 7 bases. CDR3 length: 16 amino acids. Trimming took 3 bases from V and 4 from J; bases not matched to a gene: 9. As DNA, the CDR3 is TGTGCCAGCAGTTTTGGGTCGGGGACAGTATACAATGAGCAGTTCTTC. Translation gives CASSFGSGTVYNEQFF.

This clonotype was recorded a few times. The chain joins TRBV12-3 or TRBV12-4 to TRBJ1-1; no firm D call. V lost 4 bases and J 6 bases, leaving 9 bases between the germline ends. CDR3 length: 12 residues. CDR3: CASSSSFSEAFF. Here the CDR3 DNA reads TGTGCCAGCAGTTCATCGTTCTCTGAAGCTTTCTTT.

This clonotype came up a few times. The rearrangement uses TRBV20-1 and TRBJ2-1; perhaps TRBD1 as D (5 bases). Germline loops: CDR1 DFQATT, CDR2 SNEGSKA (reference sequence). V was cut by 0 bases and J by 3 bases, with 12 bases left in between. CDR3 length equals 15 residues. CDR3 sequence (DNA): TGCAGTGCTAGAGACCCCTGGGGCGACTACAATGAGCAGTTCTTC. Its translation: CSARDPWGDYNEQFF.

The chain joins TRBV12-3 or TRBV12-4 to TRBJ2-7; the match to TRBD2 covers 10 bases. V lost 6 bases to trimming and J lost 4 bases; unmatched junction nucleotides: 3. The CDR3 has 13 amino acids. CDR3 in DNA: TGTGCCAGCAGCCTAGCGGGGGAGTACGAGCAGTACTTC. It codes for CASSLAGEYEQYF.

The V gene is TRBV20-1, the J gene TRBJ1-6, with D possibly TRBD1 on 5 matching bases. Between the trimmed V and J ends, which lost 6 bases and 8 bases, there was a span of 14 bases. The CDR3 contains 13 residues. Germline-derived CDR1 and CDR2 are DFQATT and SNEGSKA (reference sequence). CDR3 sequence: CSALDSGDSPLHF. As DNA, the CDR3 is TGCAGTGCCCTAGACAGCGGGGATTCACCCCTCCACTTT.

V usage is TRBV3-1 and J usage is TRBJ2-7; 12 bases agree with TRBD1. The J segment lost 7 bases and the V segment lost 3 bases, leaving 7 bases of the junction unmatched. There are 15 residues in the CDR3. The V gene's germline CDR1 is LGHDT and CDR2 YNNKEL (reference sequence). This CDR3 reads CASSHGGQGAEEQYF. CDR3 coding DNA: TGTGCCAGCAGCCATGGGGGACAGGGGGCAGAGGAGCAGTACTTC.

This clonotype has just a few counts. This chain links TRBV3-1 with TRBJ2-2; TRBD1 agrees at 10 bases. Germline CDR1 LGHDT, CDR2 YNNKEL (reference sequence). Unmatched junction bases numbered 10, after V lost 4 bases and J lost 8 bases. This CDR3 region has 16 residues. CDR3 region: CASSLRTGGIGGELFF. CDR3 in DNA: TGTGCCAGCAGCCTACGGACAGGGGGTATCGGAGGGGAGCTGTTTTTT.

The rearrangement links TRBV7-9 to TRBJ2-7; 7 bases map to TRBD2. V trimming: 5 bases; J trimming: 5 bases; junction bases outside the gene matches: 18. This CDR3 is 17 amino acids long. In germline, CDR1 is SEHNR, CDR2 FQNEAQ (reference sequence). CDR3 sequence reads: CASSDLKWGRATHEQYF. As DNA, the CDR3 is TGTGCCAGCAGCGACCTGAAGTGGGGGAGGGCTACCCACGAGCAGTACTTC.

This clonotype was counted only a few times. The chain uses TRBV9 and TRBJ2-2; D possibly corresponds to TRBD1 (5 bases). In germline, CDR1 is SGDLS, CDR2 YYNGEE. Deletions cut 2 bases from V and 1 base from J, with 12 bases between. The CDR3 is 16 residues long. This chain's CDR3 is CASSVRLQGNTGELFF. CDR3 nucleotides: TGTGCCAGCAGCGTCCGTCTGCAGGGGAACACCGGGGAGCTGTTTTTT. Complete variable domain (other parts from reference TRBV9 and TRBJ2-2): DSGVTQTPKHLITATGQRVTLRCSPRSGDLSVYWYQQSLDQGLQFLIQYYNGEERAKGNILERFSAQQFPDLHSELNLSSLELGDSALYFCASSVRLQGNTGELFFGEGSRLTVL.